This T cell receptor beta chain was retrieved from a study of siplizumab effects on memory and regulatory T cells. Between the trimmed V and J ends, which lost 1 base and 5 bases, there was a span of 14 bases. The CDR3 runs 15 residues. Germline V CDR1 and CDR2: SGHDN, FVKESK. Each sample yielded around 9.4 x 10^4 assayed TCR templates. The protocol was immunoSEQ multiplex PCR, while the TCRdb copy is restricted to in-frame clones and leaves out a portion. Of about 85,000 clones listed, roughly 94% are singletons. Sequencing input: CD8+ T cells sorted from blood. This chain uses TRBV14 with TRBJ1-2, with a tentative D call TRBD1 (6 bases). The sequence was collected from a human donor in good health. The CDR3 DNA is TGTGCCAGCAGCCAAGTTTTGGGGGGCTCGTATGGCTACACCTTC. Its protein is CASSQVLGGSYGYTF.